Listed below are T cell receptor beta chains from one sample, sequenced in a study of shared clonotypes between healthy human individuals. Repertoires were generated with immunoSEQ multiplex PCR, while TCRdb's copy carries only in-frame clones and drops some. Of roughly 2.2 million clones in the sample, more than 80% were seen once. The specimen sequenced was naive CD4+ T cells from PBMCs. These receptors all stem from a man younger than 35 in good health. Some clones in this sample may be carry-over from other donors' samples. The CDR3 runs from the conserved cysteine through the conserved F or W. The order of the fields is D gene, clone size, V gene, J gene, CDR3 DNA, CDR3 protein. A D gene is named only where the DNA matches it firmly. The size field is filled for only some rows; it gives once, few, many or a size class.

TRBD2	NA	TRBV7-3	TRBJ2-1	TGTGCCAGCAGCCCGTCGACTAGCGGGACCTTGTACAATGAGCAGTTCTTC	CASSPSTSGTLYNEQFF
TRBD2	NA	TRBV6-5	TRBJ2-5	TGTGCCAGCAGTTGGGAGGCGGGAGGTCAAGAGACCCAGTACTTC	CASSWEAGGQETQYF
NA	NA	TRBV6-5	TRBJ2-2	TGTGCCAGCAGTTACACCAGAACCGGGGAGCTGTTTTTT	CASSYTRTGELFF
NA	NA	TRBV5-1	TRBJ1-1	TGCGCCAGCAGCTTTCTAGGGAAAGTGGGGAACACTGAAGCTTTCTTT	CASSFLGKVGNTEAFF
NA	NA	TRBV9	TRBJ2-3	TGTGCCAGCAGCGTAGCAGAGGGTCGATCGGATACGCAGTATTTT	CASSVAEGRSDTQYF
TRBD1	NA	TRBV19	TRBJ1-5	TGTGCCAGTAGTCCCTGGGATGGACAGGGAGGAAATCAGCCCCAGCATTTT	CASSPWDGQGGNQPQHF
TRBD2	NA	TRBV11-2	TRBJ2-7	TGTGCCAGCAGCTTAGATCCCAAAATGGGTAGCGGGACTTACGAGCAGTACTTC	CASSLDPKMGSGTYEQYF
TRBD2	NA	TRBV19	TRBJ2-1	TGTGCCAGTAGTTCTAGACTAGCGGGAGGGCCGGGCTCCTACAATGAGCAGTTCTTC	CASSSRLAGGPGSYNEQFF
NA	NA	TRBV5-1	TRBJ1-4	TGCGCCAGCAGCCACCAAGGGGGAGAGGAGGAAAAACTGTTTTTT	CASSHQGGEEEKLFF
NA	NA	TRBV18	TRBJ2-2	TGTGCCAGCTCACCATACCCCGGGGAGCTGTTTTTT	CASSPYPGELFF
TRBD2	NA	TRBV10-1	TRBJ2-7	TGCGCCAGCAGTGAGGGGACTAGCGGTACCTACGAGCAGTACTTC	CASSEGTSGTYEQYF
NA	NA	TRBV28	TRBJ2-5	TGTGCCAGCACCCCCTCCTGGCGGCAGTTTTATGAGACCCAGTACTTC	CASTPSWRQFYETQYF
TRBD1	NA	TRBV9	TRBJ2-7	TGTGCCAGCAGCCCAAGATTAGGGGGCCGTTTTGGCGAGCAGTACTTC	CASSPRLGGRFGEQYF
TRBD1	once	TRBV7-9	TRBJ2-6	TGTGCCAGCAGCTATACGACAGGGCGCTTATTGTCTGGGGCCAACGTCCTGACTTTC	CASSYTTGRLLSGANVLTF
TRBD1	NA	TRBV18	TRBJ1-1	TGTGCCAGCTCACCCAGCACAGGGGCTAGTGAAGCTTTCTTT	CASSPSTGASEAFF
NA	NA	TRBV5-8	TRBJ2-5	TGTGCCAGCAATAGGGTCCCGGGGACCCAGTACTTC	CASNRVPGTQYF
NA	NA	TRBV9	TRBJ1-4	TGTGCCAGCAGCAGGGACCCCACTAATGAAAAACTGTTTTTT	CASSRDPTNEKLFF
NA	NA	TRBV2	TRBJ1-1	TGTGCCAGCAACAGGAACACTGAAGCTTTCTTT	CASNRNTEAFF
TRBD2	once	TRBV10-1	TRBJ2-4	TGCGCCAGCAGTCTGGGGGGGAGCTCGGACATTCAGTACTTC	CASSLGGSSDIQYF
NA	NA	TRBV6-1	TRBJ1-5	TGTGCCAGCAGTGCTGCCGCGGGGTTGGTGCGCAATCAGCCCCAGCATTTT	CASSAAAGLVRNQPQHF
TRBD1	NA	TRBV4-2	TRBJ1-2	TGTGCCAGCAGCCAAGATCTGGCAGGGGGCCCTGTCTATGGCTACACCTTC	CASSQDLAGGPVYGYTF
NA	NA	TRBV5-1	TRBJ2-4	TGCGCCAGCAGCGCGCAGGGGCGGGAAAACATTCAGTACTTC	CASSAQGRENIQYF
NA	NA	TRBV28	TRBJ1-1	TGTGCCAGCAGTTTAGACAGGAACACTGAAGCTTTCTTT	CASSLDRNTEAFF
TRBD1	NA	TRBV7-2	TRBJ2-6	TGTGCCAGCAGCCGGACAGGGGGAAACTCTGGGGCCAACGTCCTGACTTTC	CASSRTGGNSGANVLTF
NA	NA	TRBV5-1	TRBJ2-2	TGCGCCAGCAGCTTAGCGCCCGGTTACACCGGGGAGCTGTTTTTT	CASSLAPGYTGELFF